This note documents a single TCR beta chain sequence. Its target is not known. Libraries were prepared by immunoSEQ multiplex PCR; TCRdb keeps only in-frame clonotypes and omits some of them. The data hold more than 100,000 clones, with about 90% observed a single time. The record originates from a study of T cell responses to AZD1222 COVID-19 vaccine. Broader study findings: The breadth and depth of Spike-specific TCRs increased once two AZD1222 doses had been given. Samples come after the peak T cell response, not at day 14. Among the donors, most were white British and more were female, and clonal diversity was possibly underestimated. Close to half of spike-specific TCRs reportedly recognize unmutated variant regions.

J was trimmed by 3 bases and V by 2 bases; bases with no gene match: 5. This CDR3 is built from 15 residues. CDR1 and CDR2 from the germline V gene are SGHVS and FQNEAQ. The rearrangement uses TRBV7-8 and TRBJ2-7, with 9 bases aligning to TRBD1. The receptor comes from an adult in good health. Sequencing used peripheral blood, obtained on day 0 of AZD1222 vaccination. DNA for the CDR3: TGTGCCAGCAGCTTAATGCGGGACAGGGTCTACGAGCAGTACTTC. This sequence encodes CASSLMRDRVYEQYF.